This T cell receptor beta chain appears in the sequencing data of a study of PD-L1 blockade in urothelial cancer. The wider study: Of 28 to 35 patients, twenty-five were males with bladder-origin urothelial cancer. A median of approximately 150,000 T cells was found in the blood samples.

This CDR3 is built from 16 residues. In germline, CDR1 is LNHDA, CDR2 SQIVND (reference sequence). J was trimmed by 0 bases and V by 6 bases; bases with no gene match: 9. Templates that were synthetic TCR analogs were spiked into each PCR. Sequencing used immunoSEQ multiplex PCR; TCRdb keeps in-frame clones, though not all of them. The data contain fewer than 75,000 clones, roughly 80% of them seen just once; the ten biggest clones take up roughly 4.8%. The chain carries TRBV19 and TRBJ2-3; 7 bases fit TRBD1. Source: PBMCs, taken around atezolizumab (anti-PD-L1) treatment. The receptor's source is a man in his sixties or seventies with urothelial cancer. The CDR3 protein is CASSHRPGQSTDTQYF. DNA for the CDR3: TGTGCCAGTAGCCATCGTCCGGGACAGAGCACAGATACGCAGTATTTT.